The sequence of this T cell receptor beta chain was determined in a study of blood T cell repertoires in COVID-19. This clone was detected only a few times. TCRdb's copy holds only in-frame clones and misses some; the assay was immunoSEQ multiplex PCR. The repertoire consists of some 120,000 clones, with 81% occurring once and the leading ten covering about a sixth. The CDR3 consists of 13 residues. Germline CDR1 reads GTSNPN; CDR2 reads SVGIG (reference sequence). Trimming at V came to 8 bases and at J to 5 bases, leaving 8 bases not matched to a gene. The rearrangement joins TRBV30 to TRBJ1-4, with 7 bases aligning to TRBD1. What was sequenced was peripheral blood. The TCR comes from a man aged 25-45 years with COVID-19, enrolled during active disease. The CDR3, as DNA: TGTGCCGTTACAGGGGTTGTGAATGAAAAACTGTTTTTT. Its translation is CAVTGVVNEKLFF.